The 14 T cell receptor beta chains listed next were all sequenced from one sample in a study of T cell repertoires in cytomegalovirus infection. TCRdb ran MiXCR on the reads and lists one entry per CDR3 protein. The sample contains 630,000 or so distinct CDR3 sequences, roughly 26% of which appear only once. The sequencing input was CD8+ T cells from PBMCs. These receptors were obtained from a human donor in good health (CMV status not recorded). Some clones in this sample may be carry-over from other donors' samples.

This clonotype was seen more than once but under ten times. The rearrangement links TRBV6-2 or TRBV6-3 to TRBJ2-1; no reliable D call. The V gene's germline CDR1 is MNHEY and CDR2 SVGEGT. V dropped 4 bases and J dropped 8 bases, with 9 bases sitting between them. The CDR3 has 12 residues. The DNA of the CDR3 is TGTGCCAGCAGTTTAACTAAGGATGAGCAGTTCTTC. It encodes CASSLTKDEQFF.

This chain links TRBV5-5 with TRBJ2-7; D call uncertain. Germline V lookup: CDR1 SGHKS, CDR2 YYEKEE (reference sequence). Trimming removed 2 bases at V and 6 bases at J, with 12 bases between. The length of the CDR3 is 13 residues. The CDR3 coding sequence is TGTGCCAGCAGCTTCGATATACTCGGCGAGCAGTACGTC. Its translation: CASSFDILGEQYV.

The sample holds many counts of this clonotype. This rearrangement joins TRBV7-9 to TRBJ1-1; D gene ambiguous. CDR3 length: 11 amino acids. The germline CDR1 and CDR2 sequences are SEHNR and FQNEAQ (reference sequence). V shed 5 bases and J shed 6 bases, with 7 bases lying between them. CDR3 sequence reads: CASSAIPEAFF. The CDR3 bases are TGTGCCAGCAGCGCGATCCCTGAAGCTTTCTTT.

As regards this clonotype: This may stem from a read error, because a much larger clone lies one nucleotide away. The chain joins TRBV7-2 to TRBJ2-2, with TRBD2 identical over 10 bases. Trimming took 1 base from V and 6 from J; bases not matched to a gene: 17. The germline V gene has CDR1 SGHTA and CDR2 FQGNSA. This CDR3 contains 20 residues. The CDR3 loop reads CASSLGTRSGGAYLSGELFF. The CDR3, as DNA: TGTGCCAGCAGCTTAGGAACCAGGAGCGGGGGGGCCTACTTGTCCGGGGAGCTGTTTTTT.

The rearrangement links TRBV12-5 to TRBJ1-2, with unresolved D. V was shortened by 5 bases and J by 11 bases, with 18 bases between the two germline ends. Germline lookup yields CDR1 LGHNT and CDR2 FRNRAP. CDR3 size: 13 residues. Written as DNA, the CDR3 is TGTGCTAGTGGTCTAGAATGGATGTTGGCGTACACCTTC. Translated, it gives CASGLEWMLAYTF.

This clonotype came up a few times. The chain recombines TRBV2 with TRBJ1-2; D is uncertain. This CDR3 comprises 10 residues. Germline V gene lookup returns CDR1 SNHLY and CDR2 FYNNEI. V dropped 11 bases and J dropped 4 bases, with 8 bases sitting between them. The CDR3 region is CAQRLYGYTF. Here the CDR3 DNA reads TGTGCCCAGAGACTCTATGGCTACACCTTC.

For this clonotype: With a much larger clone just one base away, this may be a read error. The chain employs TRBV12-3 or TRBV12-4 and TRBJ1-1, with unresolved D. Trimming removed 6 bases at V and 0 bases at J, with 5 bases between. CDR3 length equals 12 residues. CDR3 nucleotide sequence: TGTGCCAGCAGGGACGTGAACACTGAAGCTTTCTTT. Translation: CASRDVNTEAFF.

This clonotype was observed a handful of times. In nucleotides, the CDR3 is TGTGCCAGCAGTTTAACCAGCAGGGGTTACGAGCAGTACTTC. Its translation: CASSLTSRGYEQYF. The chain joins TRBV27 to TRBJ2-7, with a possible D match to TRBD1 (6 bases). Trimming removed 2 bases at V and 4 bases at J, with 12 bases between. The CDR3 has 14 amino acids. Germline V gene lookup returns CDR1 MNHEY and CDR2 SMNVEV (reference sequence).

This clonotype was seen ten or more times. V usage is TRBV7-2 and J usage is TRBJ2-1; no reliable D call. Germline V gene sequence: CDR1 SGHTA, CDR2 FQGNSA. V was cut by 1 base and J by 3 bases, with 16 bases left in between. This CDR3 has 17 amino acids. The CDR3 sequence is CASSLVAVGLRYNEQFF. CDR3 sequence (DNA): TGTGCCAGCAGCTTAGTTGCTGTTGGCCTCCGCTACAATGAGCAGTTCTTC.

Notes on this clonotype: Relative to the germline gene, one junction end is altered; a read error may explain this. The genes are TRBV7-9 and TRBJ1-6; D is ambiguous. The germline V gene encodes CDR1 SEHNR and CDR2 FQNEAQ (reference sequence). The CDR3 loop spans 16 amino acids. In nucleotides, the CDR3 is TGTGCCAACAGCCCACATCCGACGGTGATTAATTCACCCCTCCACTTT. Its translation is CANSPHPTVINSPLHF.

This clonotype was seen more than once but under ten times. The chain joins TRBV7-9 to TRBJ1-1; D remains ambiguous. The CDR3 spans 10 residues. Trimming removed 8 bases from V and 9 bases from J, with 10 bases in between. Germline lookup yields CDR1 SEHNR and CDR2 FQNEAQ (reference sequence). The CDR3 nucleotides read TGTGCCAGCGGTAGGGATCAAGCTTTCTTT. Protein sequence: CASGRDQAFF.

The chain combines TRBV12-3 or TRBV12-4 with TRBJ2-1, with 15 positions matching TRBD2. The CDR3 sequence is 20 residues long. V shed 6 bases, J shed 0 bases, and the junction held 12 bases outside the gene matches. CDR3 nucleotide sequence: TGTGCCAGCAGGGACCCGGGACTAGCGGGGGGCTATAGCTCCTACAATGAGCAGTTCTTC. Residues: CASRDPGLAGGYSSYNEQFF.

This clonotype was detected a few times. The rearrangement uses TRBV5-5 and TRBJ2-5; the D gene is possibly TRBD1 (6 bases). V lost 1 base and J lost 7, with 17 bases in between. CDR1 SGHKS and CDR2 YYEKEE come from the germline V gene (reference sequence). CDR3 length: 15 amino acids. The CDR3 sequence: CASSLRQGPLVTQYF. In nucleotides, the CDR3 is TGTGCCAGCAGCTTGCGGCAGGGGCCGTTGGTGACCCAGTACTTC.

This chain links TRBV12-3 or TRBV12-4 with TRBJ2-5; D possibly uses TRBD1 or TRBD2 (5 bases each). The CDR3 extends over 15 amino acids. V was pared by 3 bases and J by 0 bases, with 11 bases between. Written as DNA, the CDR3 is TGTGCCAGCAGTTTGGGTGAGGGGTACCAAGAGACCCAGTACTTC. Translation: CASSLGEGYQETQYF.